This T cell receptor beta chain comes out of a study of beta chain features in type 1 diabetes. Study summary: Analysis included over 90 million sorted cells drawn from all samples.

Reverse transcription of all isolated RNA meant that expressed TCRB transcripts were sequenced. Data came from immunoSEQ multiplex PCR; TCRdb stores just in-frame clones and leaves some out. The sample records 300,000 to 400,000 clones, less than 15% being singletons. Study findings and constraints: Shorter TCRB CDR3s, moderately but significantly so, marked every one of the four CD4+ subsets in Type 1 diabetes patients.

The authors sorted CD4+ naive, central memory, regulatory and stem cell-like memory cells via CD45RO/CCR7/CD25/CD127/CD95/CD27. Concerning this clone: Its antigen remains unidentified.

This CDR3 has 13 amino acids. Trimming pared 4 bases from V and 4 bases from J, leaving 10 bases between. From germline, CDR1 is MDHEN and CDR2 SYDVKM. V and J are TRBV28 and TRBJ1-2; TRBD1 is a possible D gene (6 bases). The specimen was naive CD4+ T cells from blood. The clonotype comes from a woman under 30 with type 1 diabetes. CDR3 amino acids: CASSSRGRYGYTF. The CDR3 bases are TGTGCCAGCAGTTCCAGGGGACGCTATGGCTACACCTTC.